A selection of T cell receptor beta chains follows, all from one sample in a study of T cell responses to AZD1222 COVID-19 vaccine. The assay was immunoSEQ multiplex PCR, and TCRdb's table has in-frame clones only and misses some. The sample lists around 100,000 clones; roughly 87% were seen once. The source material was peripheral blood, sampled on day 0 of AZD1222 vaccination. The receptors were sampled from an adult in good health. Both conserved end residues are part of each CDR3. The order of the fields is CDR3 protein, CDR3 DNA, clone size, J gene, D gene, V gene. The D gene is left open where the match is weak. The size of a clone is reported for some rows only, either as once, few or many, or as a class for expanded clones.

CDR3 protein: CASSVAASGYSYNEQFF
CDR3 DNA: TGTGCCAGCAGCGTAGCCGCTAGCGGGTACTCCTACAATGAGCAGTTCTTC
clone size: -
J gene: TRBJ2-1
D gene: TRBD2
V gene: TRBV9

CDR3 protein: CASTQQTGVGYEQYF
CDR3 DNA: TGTGCCAGCACCCAACAGACAGGGGTAGGCTACGAGCAGTACTTC
clone size: -
J gene: TRBJ2-7
D gene: TRBD1
V gene: TRBV28

CDR3 protein: CASSTHRSTYGYTF
CDR3 DNA: TGTGCCAGCAGTACGCACAGGTCTACTTATGGCTACACCTTC
clone size: -
J gene: TRBJ1-2
D gene: -
V gene: TRBV27

CDR3 protein: CASSLTGGLNTEAFF
CDR3 DNA: TGTGCCAGCAGCTTGACGGGGGGACTGAACACTGAAGCTTTCTTT
clone size: -
J gene: TRBJ1-1
D gene: -
V gene: TRBV11-2

CDR3 protein: CASSLGFEDNGYTF
CDR3 DNA: TGCGCCAGCAGCTTGGGTTTCGAAGATAATGGCTACACCTTC
clone size: -
J gene: TRBJ1-2
D gene: -
V gene: TRBV5-1

CDR3 protein: CASSYSAAGGQPQHF
CDR3 DNA: TGTGCCAGCAGTTACTCTGCCGCGGGGGGTCAGCCCCAGCATTTT
clone size: few
J gene: TRBJ1-5
D gene: -
V gene: TRBV6-5

CDR3 protein: CAWQGDSGNTIYF
CDR3 DNA: TGTGCCTGGCAAGGGGACTCTGGAAACACCATATATTTT
clone size: few
J gene: TRBJ1-3
D gene: -
V gene: TRBV30

CDR3 protein: CASSGQGSGSPLHF
CDR3 DNA: TGTGCCAGCAGCGGACAGGGTTCAGGGTCACCCCTCCACTTT
clone size: -
J gene: TRBJ1-6
D gene: TRBD1
V gene: TRBV6-5

CDR3 protein: CASSYEAGYYNSPLHF
CDR3 DNA: TGTGCCAGCAGTTACGAGGCCGGGTACTATAATTCACCCCTCCACTTT
clone size: -
J gene: TRBJ1-6
D gene: -
V gene: TRBV6-5

CDR3 protein: CAWSVLANSYNEQFF
CDR3 DNA: TGTGCCTGGAGTGTACTAGCGAACTCCTACAATGAGCAGTTCTTC
clone size: once
J gene: TRBJ2-1
D gene: TRBD2
V gene: TRBV30

CDR3 protein: CASSLGGLASEQYF
CDR3 DNA: TGTGCCAGCAGCTTAGGGGGACTAGCAAGCGAGCAGTACTTC
clone size: -
J gene: TRBJ2-7
D gene: TRBD2
V gene: TRBV7-9

CDR3 protein: CAWSVSGAHEQYF
CDR3 DNA: TGTGCCTGGAGTGTGTCAGGGGCCCACGAGCAGTACTTC
clone size: -
J gene: TRBJ2-7
D gene: -
V gene: TRBV30

CDR3 protein: CASSLGAGGRTGELFF
CDR3 DNA: TGTGCCAGCAGCCTTGGGGCAGGGGGCAGGACCGGGGAGCTGTTTTTT
clone size: -
J gene: TRBJ2-2
D gene: TRBD1
V gene: TRBV3-1/TRBV3-2

CDR3 protein: CASSPQTGQANTEAFF
CDR3 DNA: TGTGCCAGCTCACCACAGACGGGACAGGCGAACACTGAAGCTTTCTTT
clone size: -
J gene: TRBJ1-1
D gene: TRBD1
V gene: TRBV18

CDR3 protein: CASSERQGDTGELFF
CDR3 DNA: TGCGCCAGCAGTGAGAGACAGGGTGACACCGGGGAGCTGTTTTTT
clone size: -
J gene: TRBJ2-2
D gene: TRBD1
V gene: TRBV10-1

CDR3 protein: CASSLDSGGSREQFF
CDR3 DNA: TGTGCCAGCAGCTTAGATTCGGGGGGGTCGAGGGAGCAGTTCTTC
clone size: -
J gene: TRBJ2-1
D gene: TRBD2
V gene: TRBV7-2

CDR3 protein: CASSIDNQETQYF
CDR3 DNA: TGTGCCAGTAGTATAGACAACCAAGAGACCCAGTACTTC
clone size: -
J gene: TRBJ2-5
D gene: -
V gene: TRBV19

CDR3 protein: CASSPERNNEQFF
CDR3 DNA: TGTGCCAGCAGCCCCGAAAGGAACAATGAGCAGTTCTTC
clone size: -
J gene: TRBJ2-1
D gene: -
V gene: TRBV7-8

CDR3 protein: CSVVLYEGSPLHF
CDR3 DNA: TGCAGCGTTGTCCTGTACGAGGGTTCACCCCTCCACTTT
clone size: -
J gene: TRBJ1-6
D gene: -
V gene: TRBV29-1

CDR3 protein: CASSESPVWAYNEQFF
CDR3 DNA: TGCGCCAGCAGTGAGAGCCCCGTCTGGGCCTACAATGAGCAGTTCTTC
clone size: -
J gene: TRBJ2-1
D gene: -
V gene: TRBV10-1

CDR3 protein: CASSFTGYRSPLHF
CDR3 DNA: TGTGCCAGCAGCTTTACAGGTTATCGATCACCCCTCCACTTT
clone size: -
J gene: TRBJ1-6
D gene: -
V gene: TRBV7-9

CDR3 protein: CASSFPDSEQYF
CDR3 DNA: TGCGCCAGCAGCTTCCCGGACAGCGAGCAGTACTTC
clone size: -
J gene: TRBJ2-7
D gene: -
V gene: TRBV5-1

CDR3 protein: CASIFGSADTQYF
CDR3 DNA: TGTGCCAGCATCTTCGGGTCGGCAGATACGCAGTATTTT
clone size: -
J gene: TRBJ2-3
D gene: -
V gene: TRBV7-9

CDR3 protein: CASSYSGATYEQYF
CDR3 DNA: TGTGCCAGCAGTTACTCCGGAGCGACCTACGAGCAGTACTTC
clone size: once
J gene: TRBJ2-7
D gene: -
V gene: TRBV6-5

CDR3 protein: CASSSGPYLKKENSPLHF
CDR3 DNA: TGTGCCAGCAGCTCTGGCCCCTATCTGAAAAAGGAAAATTCACCCCTCCACTTT
clone size: once
J gene: TRBJ1-6
D gene: -
V gene: TRBV5-4

CDR3 protein: CASSLVVVGTGGSAGELFF
CDR3 DNA: TGCGCCAGCAGCTTGGTCGTAGTCGGGACAGGGGGGTCGGCCGGGGAGCTGTTTTTT
clone size: -
J gene: TRBJ2-2
D gene: TRBD1
V gene: TRBV5-1

CDR3 protein: CASTLNQLAATSTDTQYF
CDR3 DNA: TGCGCCAGCACCCTTAACCAGCTAGCGGCAACTAGCACAGATACGCAGTATTTT
clone size: -
J gene: TRBJ2-3
D gene: TRBD2
V gene: TRBV5-1

CDR3 protein: CASRAGQFSSGNTIYF
CDR3 DNA: TGCGCCAGCAGGGCCGGACAGTTCTCCTCTGGAAACACCATATATTTT
clone size: -
J gene: TRBJ1-3
D gene: -
V gene: TRBV10-1

CDR3 protein: CAISGQISSTDTQYF
CDR3 DNA: TGTGCCATCAGTGGACAGATCTCTAGCACAGATACGCAGTATTTT
clone size: few
J gene: TRBJ2-3
D gene: -
V gene: TRBV10-3

CDR3 protein: CASSQDRSPRPLNEKLFF
CDR3 DNA: TGTGCCAGCAGCCAAGATCGCAGTCCGCGCCCCTTAAATGAAAAACTGTTTTTT
clone size: -
J gene: TRBJ1-4
D gene: -
V gene: TRBV3-1/TRBV3-2

CDR3 protein: CASSLVFGQGADNEQFF
CDR3 DNA: TGTGCCAGCAGCTTAGTCTTCGGTCAGGGGGCGGACAATGAGCAGTTCTTC
clone size: -
J gene: TRBJ2-1
D gene: TRBD1
V gene: TRBV11-3

CDR3 protein: CASSSRAYGYTF
CDR3 DNA: TGTGCCAGCAGTTCTCGTGCCTATGGCTACACCTTC
clone size: -
J gene: TRBJ1-2
D gene: -
V gene: TRBV12-3/TRBV12-4

CDR3 protein: CASSRHNNSPLHF
CDR3 DNA: TGTGCCAGCAGTCGTCATAATAATTCACCCCTCCACTTT
clone size: -
J gene: TRBJ1-6
D gene: -
V gene: TRBV21-1

CDR3 protein: CASSLEGARGPYEQYF
CDR3 DNA: TGTGCCAGCAGCTTGGAGGGAGCCAGGGGCCCGTACGAGCAGTACTTC
clone size: -
J gene: TRBJ2-7
D gene: -
V gene: TRBV5-8

CDR3 protein: CASSQGRREKLFF
CDR3 DNA: TGTGCCAGCAGTCAAGGGAGGCGAGAAAAACTGTTTTTT
clone size: -
J gene: TRBJ1-4
D gene: -
V gene: TRBV2

CDR3 protein: CASSYSGGSYEQYF
CDR3 DNA: TGTGCCAGCAGTTACTCTGGCGGCTCCTACGAGCAGTACTTC
clone size: -
J gene: TRBJ2-7
D gene: -
V gene: TRBV6-5

CDR3 protein: CASSQTGISESYEQYF
CDR3 DNA: TGTGCCAGCAGCCAAACCGGGATTTCGGAATCCTACGAGCAGTACTTC
clone size: -
J gene: TRBJ2-7
D gene: -
V gene: TRBV4-2

CDR3 protein: CASSSNTGLAGNEQFF
CDR3 DNA: TGTGCCAGCAGCAGTAACACGGGACTAGCGGGAAATGAGCAGTTCTTC
clone size: -
J gene: TRBJ2-1
D gene: TRBD2
V gene: TRBV7-8

CDR3 protein: CASSEESLALTGAKNIQYF
CDR3 DNA: TGTGCCAGCAGTGAAGAATCACTAGCCCTTACGGGAGCCAAAAACATTCAGTACTTC
clone size: -
J gene: TRBJ2-4
D gene: -
V gene: TRBV2

CDR3 protein: CASSLSKGGGPVSYEQYF
CDR3 DNA: TGTGCCAGCAGTTTATCGAAGGGGGGGGGCCCTGTTTCTTACGAGCAGTACTTC
clone size: -
J gene: TRBJ2-7
D gene: -
V gene: TRBV27

CDR3 protein: CASRMMTGVNEKLFF
CDR3 DNA: TGTGCCAGCAGGATGATGACAGGGGTTAATGAAAAACTGTTTTTT
clone size: -
J gene: TRBJ1-4
D gene: TRBD1
V gene: TRBV6-5

CDR3 protein: CASSIWRGGNQPQHF
CDR3 DNA: TGTGCCAGTAGTATCTGGCGGGGGGGCAATCAGCCCCAGCATTTT
clone size: once
J gene: TRBJ1-5
D gene: -
V gene: TRBV19

CDR3 protein: CASRSRDKYSGANVLTF
CDR3 DNA: TGTGCCAGCAGGTCCCGGGACAAGTACTCTGGGGCCAACGTCCTGACTTTC
clone size: -
J gene: TRBJ2-6
D gene: -
V gene: TRBV28

CDR3 protein: CASSTRDYNNEQFF
CDR3 DNA: TGTGCCAGCAGCACGCGGGACTATAACAATGAGCAGTTCTTC
clone size: few
J gene: TRBJ2-1
D gene: TRBD2
V gene: TRBV5-5

CDR3 protein: CASTPAGLAGPQYF
CDR3 DNA: TGTGCCAGCACTCCAGCGGGACTAGCGGGTCCGCAGTACTTC
clone size: -
J gene: TRBJ2-7
D gene: TRBD2
V gene: TRBV27

CDR3 protein: CASSSSGATYEQYF
CDR3 DNA: TGCGCCAGCAGCTCCTCTGGGGCAACCTACGAGCAGTACTTC
clone size: -
J gene: TRBJ2-7
D gene: -
V gene: TRBV5-1

CDR3 protein: CASSEAGWSYEQYF
CDR3 DNA: TGTGCCAGCAGTGAAGCAGGGTGGTCCTACGAGCAGTACTTC
clone size: -
J gene: TRBJ2-7
D gene: -
V gene: TRBV6-1

CDR3 protein: CASSPPGRGSYEQYF
CDR3 DNA: TGTGCCAGCTCACCACCCGGCAGGGGCTCCTACGAGCAGTACTTC
clone size: -
J gene: TRBJ2-7
D gene: -
V gene: TRBV18

CDR3 protein: CASSPPSGNYGYTF
CDR3 DNA: TGTGCCAGCTCACCTCCTTCGGGGAACTATGGCTACACCTTC
clone size: -
J gene: TRBJ1-2
D gene: -
V gene: TRBV18

CDR3 protein: CASSPSASRAGGNNEQFF
CDR3 DNA: TGTGCCAGCAGTCCCTCGGCTTCCCGAGCGGGAGGGAACAATGAGCAGTTCTTC
clone size: -
J gene: TRBJ2-1
D gene: TRBD2
V gene: TRBV27

CDR3 protein: CASSQVPSADTQYF
CDR3 DNA: TGTGCCAGCAGCCAAGTACCTAGCGCAGATACGCAGTATTTT
clone size: -
J gene: TRBJ2-3
D gene: -
V gene: TRBV4-2

CDR3 protein: CALVGGYEQYF
CDR3 DNA: TGTGCCCTAGTCGGGGGCTACGAGCAGTACTTC
clone size: -
J gene: TRBJ2-7
D gene: -
V gene: TRBV30

CDR3 protein: CAWSVRGTGNEKLFF
CDR3 DNA: TGTGCCTGGAGTGTACGGGGGACTGGTAATGAAAAACTGTTTTTT
clone size: few
J gene: TRBJ1-4
D gene: -
V gene: TRBV30

CDR3 protein: CASSYQGAGVSGYTF
CDR3 DNA: TGTGCCAGCAGTTACCAGGGGGCAGGGGTGAGCGGCTACACCTTC
clone size: -
J gene: TRBJ1-2
D gene: TRBD1
V gene: TRBV6-5

CDR3 protein: CASSLRTGDQPQHF
CDR3 DNA: TGTGCCAGCAGCTTGAGAACAGGGGATCAGCCCCAGCATTTT
clone size: -
J gene: TRBJ1-5
D gene: TRBD1
V gene: TRBV11-2